This T cell receptor beta chain was obtained from a study of shared clonotypes between healthy human individuals. The study, taken as a whole, reports: Naive subsets, compared against memory subsets, generally had larger estimated richness values. In a few donors, approximately 5% of naive CD4 clonotypes appeared in common. Non-shared clonotypes were found to have lower generation probabilities than the clonotypes that were shared by all four of the sorted-subset donors.

Sequencing was performed with immunoSEQ multiplex PCR; in TCRdb, only in-frame clones are kept and a portion is missing. The table records about 2.2 million clones, just over 90% of them present only once. The CDR3 consists of 14 residues. J was trimmed by 4 bases and V by 2 bases; bases with no gene match: 5. The germline CDR1 and CDR2 sequences are MNHEY and SVGAGI. Terminally differentiated effector memory CD45RA+ cells were excluded from the naive CD8 cells, which were CD45RO-negative and positively selected for CCR7. There were no recent acute infections or vaccinations among the donors, who were healthy HIV-negative adults. A remark on this clone: The antigen remains undetermined.

The gene calls are TRBV6-5 and TRBJ2-7, with 7 bases lining up with TRBD1. Sequencing input: naive CD8+ T cells from PBMCs. The origin of this receptor is a man aged 18 to 30 in good health. Some clones in this sample may be carry-over from other donors' samples. This CDR3 reads CASSYNRGGYEQYF. As DNA, the CDR3 is TGTGCCAGCAGTTACAACAGGGGCGGATACGAGCAGTACTTC.